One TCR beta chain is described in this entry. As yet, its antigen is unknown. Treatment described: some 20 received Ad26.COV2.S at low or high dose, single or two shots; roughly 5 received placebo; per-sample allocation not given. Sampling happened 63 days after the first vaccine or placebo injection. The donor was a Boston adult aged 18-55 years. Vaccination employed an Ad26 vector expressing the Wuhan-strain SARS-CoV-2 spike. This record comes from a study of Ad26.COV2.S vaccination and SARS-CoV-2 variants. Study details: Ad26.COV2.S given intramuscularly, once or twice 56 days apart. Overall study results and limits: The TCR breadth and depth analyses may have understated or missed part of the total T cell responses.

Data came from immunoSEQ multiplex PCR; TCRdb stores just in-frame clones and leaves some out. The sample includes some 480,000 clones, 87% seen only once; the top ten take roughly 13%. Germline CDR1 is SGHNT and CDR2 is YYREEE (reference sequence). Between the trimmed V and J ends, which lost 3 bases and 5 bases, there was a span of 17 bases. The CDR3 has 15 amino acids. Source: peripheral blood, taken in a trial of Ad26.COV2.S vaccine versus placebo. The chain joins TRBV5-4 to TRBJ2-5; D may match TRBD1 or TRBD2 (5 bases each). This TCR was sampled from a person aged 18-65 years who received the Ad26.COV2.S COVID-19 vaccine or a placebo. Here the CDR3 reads CASSSGTGRPETQYF. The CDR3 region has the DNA TGTGCCAGCAGCTCGGGAACAGGTAGGCCCGAGACCCAGTACTTC.